The following is a T cell receptor beta chain sequence with its context. The clone's antigen remains unknown. Per-nucleotide qualities are absent, and no much larger clonotype sits a single base away. This entry is derived from a study of cytomegalovirus exposure and HLA in healthy donors (dated by TCRdb to about 2017). Describing the broader study: According to an earlier analysis of a few hundred of the donors, about 190 million T cells yielded over 90 million unique TCR beta sequences and approximately 300 Gb of sequence data. Approximately 300 gigabases of sequencing data and tens of millions of unique TCR sequences made up an early release that covered 500 to 650 HLA-typed donors. A later analysis re-examined previously published TCR beta repertoires from 600 to 700 donors and added high-resolution HLA genotyping to investigate patterns of TCR occurrence. A later genetic analysis took genome-wide SNP genotypes for about 55% of the roughly 700 donors and used that subset as a discovery cohort. The study combined high-throughput TCR immunosequencing, statistical association of individual TCRs with disease status, and machine learning to predict cytomegalovirus infection status. To decide whether each TCR beta V gene segment behaved as functional or pseudogenic, an earlier analysis of some 570 of the donors relied on high-throughput TCR beta sequencing. Class I and class II HLA loci were covered by the typing at four-digit resolution. All discovery cohort repertoires had been generated using a single sequencing platform. The genetic ancestry cluster associated with self-reported Caucasian donors included 70% to 85% of the roughly 400 genotyped donors. Among approximately 370 genotyped donors of the cohort, an average of around 220,000 unique TCR beta nucleotide sequences was sequenced per donor, of which about 19% were non-productive. A separate validation cohort of some 130 different subjects was used in addition to the 666-subject first cohort. Roughly 5 DR-DQ haplotypes were treated as single units for association and clustering because of strong linkage in the cohort. The T cell repertoires of under 750 subjects were profiled by immunosequencing and related to cytomegalovirus serostatus. The aim of the study was to test whether cataloging public T cell receptors could identify signatures of past pathogen exposure. The number of typed donors differed by locus: about 620-640 for A, B, C, DRB1 and DQB1; 500 to 550 for DQA1; roughly 600 for DPA1; and roughly 450 for DPB1. In the later analysis, no new phenotypic data were used to find candidate immune exposures; instead, reliance was placed on TCR beta sequences and their occurrence across donors. Donor age, sex, ethnicity and CMV serostatus were collected together with the repertoire data. Broader findings and caveats from the paper: Linkage disequilibrium might explain the correlated functional status among segregating V segments, but an unknown experimental factor could not be ruled out. According to a later analysis, most CMV-associated TCR beta chains appeared to be HLA-restricted, and the HLA associations seemed to be driven largely by CMV exposure. Several of the top co-occurrence clusters appeared to be linked to parvovirus B19, influenza, CMV and Epstein-Barr virus, according to a later analysis. According to a later analysis, TCR association rates differed among HLA loci, with DRB1 alleles showing the most associated TCRs and HLA-C alleles showing the fewest. In a later genetic analysis, a missense DCLRE1C variant was associated with V-gene and J-gene trimming of TCR beta chains, and the association was replicated in an independent cohort. While some public TCRs were present in many individuals, most TCR sequences turned up only very rarely across donors. A further reported finding was that TCR beta sequences accurately predicted the HLA-A and HLA-B alleles for most subjects in the first cohort. A group of highly shared sequence variants was considered likely to be a technical artifact of the sequencing pipeline. According to the authors, the approach could potentially be generalized to other disease states and immunological phenotypes. When HLA alleles, especially DR and DQ, strongly co-occurred, TCR associations were difficult to assign to individual alleles. Because the 87-base-pair reads could not distinguish some IMGT-functional V segments, including TRBV6-2 and TRBV6-3, those segments were excluded. In a later genetic analysis, fewer N-insertions in productive TCRs were reported among donors in an Asian-associated ancestry cluster than the 666-donor mean. In a later analysis, HLA-associated TCR beta chains showed more clonal expansion and lower generation probabilities than non-associated chains that were equally common. Because HLA typing was unavailable for some donors at each locus, only the typed subset was used in association tests. The study listed 150 to 200 TCR beta chains as associated with cytomegalovirus. In a later analysis, over 15,000 TCR beta sequences were associated with specific HLA alleles at a false discovery rate of 0.05. Broadly in line with IMGT annotations, most TCR beta V segments showed up in productive rearrangements about 87% or about 30% of the time in an earlier analysis of around 600 of the donors. The classifier was reported to diagnose cytomegalovirus status with high specificity and sensitivity in both the original cohort and the validation cohort. Around 16 rarely observed V segments, including chromosome 9 orphons, were excluded from the earlier analysis of about 500 of the donors because counts were too low. This cohort had only TCR beta chains sequenced, and the lack of alpha or paired-chain data limited which features could be detected. A few of the identified cytomegalovirus-associated TCR beta chains were confirmed in vitro to be specific for cytomegalovirus antigens. The presence/absence analyses assumed that sequencing depth was roughly uniform across donors, and that assumption may not be true. The only immune exposure information available for the cohort was CMV serostatus.

The germline V gene (reference sequence) gives CDR1 as SGHNT and CDR2 as YYREEE. Between the V and J ends, shortened by 5 bases and 1 base respectively, the junction contains 15 bases. Measured from the cysteine to the phenylalanine, the CDR3 is 16 residues long. Of the read, only the CDR3 DNA is kept; its 48 bases are in frame from base 1. Libraries were constructed by the immunoSEQ multiplex PCR assay. For the multiplex PCR, a mixture combining 60 forward primers for TCR Vbeta segments and 13 reverse primers for TCR Jbeta segments was used. The CDR3 region of rearranged TCR beta genes was amplified from genomic DNA with a multiplex PCR assay. The Illumina HiSeq System was used to sequence the amplified TCR beta libraries as 87-base-pair reads. Turning to the authors' computational methods: In a later analysis, tens of millions of unique TCR beta chains were counted across the 500 to 700 repertoires, and roughly 11 million of these chains were shared by at least two donors. To remove PCR and sequencing errors, raw reads were error-corrected and collapsed into unique sequences using a nearest-neighbor algorithm that merged closely related sequences. CDR3 sequences were aligned to IMGT reference sequences to assign V, D and J gene segments. For a sequence to be retained, a match of at least six nucleotides to both a V gene segment and a J gene segment was required. Rearrangements were classified as productive when the CDR3 lacked stop codons and remained in frame with V and J, and all other rearrangements were classified as non-productive. CDR3 was defined by IMGT convention, running from the second conserved V-encoded cysteine to the conserved J-encoded phenylalanine. The earlier analysis of around 640 of the donors excluded sequences that lacked an unambiguous match to a single V gene segment. In an earlier analysis of several hundred of the donors, a V segment was called functional when productive rearrangements were above 56.7%, and segregating when the standard deviation between donors exceeded 5%. A statistical classification framework was developed to diagnose cytomegalovirus status using the catalog of TCR beta chain sequences. In a later analysis, TCR nucleotide sequences were compared against IMGT/GENE-DB human TR gene sequences so that V and J genes could be assigned. The TCRdist pipeline was used in a later analysis to assign CDR3 sequences and most-parsimonious VDJ recombination scenarios. In a later analysis, each TCR beta chain was defined by its CDR3 amino acid sequence together with its V-gene family, and reads without a unique V-gene family were excluded. A later analysis removed 500 to 650 highly shared, low-generation-probability nucleotide sequences to deal with suspected cross-contamination and a sequencing artifact. For each public chain, a later analysis derived a clonal expansion index from normalized ranks of inferred template counts within each repertoire. In a later analysis, generation probabilities were computed with a VDJ recombination model fitted to out-of-frame rearrangements, and the resulting probabilities were checked against IGoR. Hypergeometric tests were used in a later analysis to score TCR-TCR, TCR-HLA and TCR-CMV co-occurrence, with a repertoire-size bias correction applied to the TCR pairs. In a later analysis, false discovery rates were estimated by permuting HLA or CMV assignments 20 times. In a later analysis, co-occurring TCRs were grouped using DBSCAN, with TCRdist sequence similarity added in when clustering inside HLA-allele-positive subsets. Repertoires with fewer than 30,000 or more than 120,000 public chains were left out of co-occurrence clustering, as were four to six repertoires with anomalous nucleotide sharing. TCRdb's version of the immuneACCESS table is confined to in-frame rearrangements and falls short of the full clone set. An unresolved V gene accounts for under half of the shortfall where checked; the remainder is of unknown origin. The V and J calls and the clone size are those of that table, but D and trimming were determined from the DNA. For this sample the table gives around 150,000 clones, of which approximately 73% were detected only once. The ten largest account for over 1.2% of the sample.

The cohort comprised 710 or so healthy bone marrow donors. At the time of sampling, all cohort members were nominally healthy, though unrecorded immune exposures were likely present. The donor was CMV seronegative and was included in the group of under 450 seronegative cohort members. Every donor gave a peripheral blood sample, and the peripheral blood mononuclear cells from that sample were used for TCR beta sequencing. Genomic DNA extraction from the blood cell samples was performed with the Qiagen DNeasy Blood Extraction Kit. Material: PBMCs. The TCR was taken from a middle-aged man in good health and CMV-seronegative. The receptor chain draws on TRBV5-4 and TRBJ2-2; a tentative D match to TRBD2 spans 7 bases. The CDR3 amino acid sequence is: CASSIGGGRNTGELFF. In nucleotide form, the sequence is TGTGCCAGCAGTATTGGGGGGGGCAGGAACACCGGGGAGCTGTTTTTT.